This TCR beta chain came from a study of blood T cell repertoires in COVID-19. Study in general: The origin of the acute and convalescent COVID-19 samples was the United States, Italy and Spain.

This clone is a singleton in its sample. The V gene's germline CDR1 is SGHDN and CDR2 FVKESK. V was cut by 3 bases and J by 6 bases, with 15 bases left in between. CDR3 length: 14 amino acids. The method was immunoSEQ multiplex PCR; TCRdb's version includes in-frame clones alone and lacks a portion of them. The table has roughly 80,000 clones, approximately 82% seen once. This receptor was obtained from a human donor in a cohort sampled during active COVID-19. The gene calls are TRBV14 and TRBJ2-7; tentatively, D is TRBD2 (7 bases). Sequenced input: peripheral blood. The CDR3 region has the DNA TGTGCCAGCAGCCAGGCGGGGGCCCTACTCGAGCAGTACTTC. This encodes CASSQAGALLEQYF.